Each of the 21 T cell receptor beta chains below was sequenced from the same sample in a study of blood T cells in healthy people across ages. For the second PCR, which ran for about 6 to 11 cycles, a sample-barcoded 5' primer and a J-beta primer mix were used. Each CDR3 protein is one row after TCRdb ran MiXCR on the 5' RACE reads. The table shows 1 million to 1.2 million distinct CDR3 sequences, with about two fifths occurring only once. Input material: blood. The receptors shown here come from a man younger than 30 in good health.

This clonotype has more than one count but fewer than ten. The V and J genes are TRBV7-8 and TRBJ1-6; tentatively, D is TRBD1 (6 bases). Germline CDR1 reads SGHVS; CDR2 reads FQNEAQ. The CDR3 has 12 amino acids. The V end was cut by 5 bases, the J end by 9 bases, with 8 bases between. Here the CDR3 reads CASSTGSSPLHF. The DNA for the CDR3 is TGTGCCAGCAGCACAGGGTCTTCACCCCTCCACTTT.

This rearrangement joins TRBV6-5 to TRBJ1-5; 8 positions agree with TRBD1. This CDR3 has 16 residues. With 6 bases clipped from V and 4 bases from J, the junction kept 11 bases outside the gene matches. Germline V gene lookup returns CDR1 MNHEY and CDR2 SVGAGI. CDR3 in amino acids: CASSRGITGGNQPQHF. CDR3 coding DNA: TGTGCCAGCAGCCGGGGAATTACAGGGGGAAATCAGCCCCAGCATTTT.

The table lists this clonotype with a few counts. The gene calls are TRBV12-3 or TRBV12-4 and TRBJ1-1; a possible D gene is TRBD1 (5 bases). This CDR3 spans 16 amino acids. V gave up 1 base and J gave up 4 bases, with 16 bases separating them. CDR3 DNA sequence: TGTGCCAGCAGTTTAGGTCAAGGGACGGGGGGCACTGAAGCTTTCTTT. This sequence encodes CASSLGQGTGGTEAFF.

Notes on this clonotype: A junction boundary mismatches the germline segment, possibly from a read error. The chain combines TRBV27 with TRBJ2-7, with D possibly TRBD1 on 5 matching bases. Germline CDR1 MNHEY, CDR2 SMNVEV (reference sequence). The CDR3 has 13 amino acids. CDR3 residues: CASSLLPGREHYF. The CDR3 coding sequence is TGTGCCAGCAGTTTACTTCCAGGGCGTGAGCACTACTTC.

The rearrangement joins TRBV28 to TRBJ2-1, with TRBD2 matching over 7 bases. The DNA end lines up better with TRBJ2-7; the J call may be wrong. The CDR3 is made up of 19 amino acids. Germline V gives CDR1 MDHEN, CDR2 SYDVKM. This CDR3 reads CASSPGRSQRQWRSYEQYF. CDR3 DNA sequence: TGTGCCAGCAGTCCCGGGAGGAGTCAAAGACAGTGGAGGTCCTACGAGCAGTACTTC.

For the CDR3, the DNA is TGTGCCAGCAGAGCCCTAACAGCGGGCACTGAAGCTTTCTTT. Encoded protein: CASRALTAGTEAFF. The V gene is TRBV2, the J gene TRBJ1-1; no definite D call. The CDR3 is made up of 14 amino acids. CDR1 SNHLY and CDR2 FYNNEI come from the germline V gene. Trimming removed 6 bases at V and 4 bases at J, with 15 bases between.

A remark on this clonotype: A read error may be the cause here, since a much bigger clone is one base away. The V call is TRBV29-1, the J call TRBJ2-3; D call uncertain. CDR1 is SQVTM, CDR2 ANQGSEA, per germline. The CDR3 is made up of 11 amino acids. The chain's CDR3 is CSGEPADTQYF. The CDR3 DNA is TGCAGCGGTGAACCGGCAGATACGCAGTATTTT.

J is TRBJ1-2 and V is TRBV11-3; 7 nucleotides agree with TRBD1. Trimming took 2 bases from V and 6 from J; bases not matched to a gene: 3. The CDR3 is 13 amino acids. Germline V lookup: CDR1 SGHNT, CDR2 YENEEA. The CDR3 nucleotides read TGTGCCAGCAGCTTAAATACAGGGGATGGCTACACCTTC. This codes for CASSLNTGDGYTF.

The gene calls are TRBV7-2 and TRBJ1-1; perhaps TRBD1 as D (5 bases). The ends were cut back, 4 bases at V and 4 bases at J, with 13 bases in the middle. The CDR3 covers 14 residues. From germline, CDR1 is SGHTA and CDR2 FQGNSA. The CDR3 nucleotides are TGTGCCAGCAGCTCATCACAGGAGTTCACTGAAGCTTTCTTT. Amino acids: CASSSSQEFTEAFF.

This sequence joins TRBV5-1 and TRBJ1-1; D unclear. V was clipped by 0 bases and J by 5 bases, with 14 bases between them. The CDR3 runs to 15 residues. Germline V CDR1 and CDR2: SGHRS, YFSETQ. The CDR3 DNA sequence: TGCGCCAGCAGCTTGGCCGACGGCCCCTTGACTGAAGCTTTCTTT. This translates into CASSLADGPLTEAFF.

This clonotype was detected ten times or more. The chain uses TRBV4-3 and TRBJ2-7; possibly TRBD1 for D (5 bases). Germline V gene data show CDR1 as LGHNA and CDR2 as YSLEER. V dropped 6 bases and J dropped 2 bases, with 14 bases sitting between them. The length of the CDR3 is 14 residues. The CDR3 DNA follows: TGCGCCAGCAGTCTAGACAGAGAAGCCTACGAGCAGTACTTC. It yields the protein CASSLDREAYEQYF.

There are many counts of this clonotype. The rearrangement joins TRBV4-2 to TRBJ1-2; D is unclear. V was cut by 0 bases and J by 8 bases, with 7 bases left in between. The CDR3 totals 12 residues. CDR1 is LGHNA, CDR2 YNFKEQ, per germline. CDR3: CASSQDLRGYTF. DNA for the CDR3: TGTGCCAGCAGCCAAGATCTGAGGGGCTACACCTTC.

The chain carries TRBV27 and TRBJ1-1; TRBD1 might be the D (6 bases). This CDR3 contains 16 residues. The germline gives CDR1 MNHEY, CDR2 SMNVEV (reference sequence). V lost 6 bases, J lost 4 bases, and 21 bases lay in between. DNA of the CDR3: TGTGCCAGCAGCCCCCGAGGGGGGGCGAGTGGCACTGAAGCTTTCTTT. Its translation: CASSPRGGASGTEAFF.

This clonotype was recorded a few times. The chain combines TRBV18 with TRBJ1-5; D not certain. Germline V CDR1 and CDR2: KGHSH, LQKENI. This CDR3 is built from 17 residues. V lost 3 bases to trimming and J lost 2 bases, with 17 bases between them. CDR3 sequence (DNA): TGTGCCAGCTCACCGGAGGTGGGGATGAAACGCAATCAGCCCCAGCATTTT. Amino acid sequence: CASSPEVGMKRNQPQHF. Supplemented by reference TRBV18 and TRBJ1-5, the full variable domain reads NAGVMQNPRHLVRRRGQEARLRCSPMKGHSHVYWYRQLPEEGLKFMVYLQKENIIDESGMPKERFSAEFPKEGPSILRIQQVVRGDSAAYFCASSPEVGMKRNQPQHFGDGTRLSIL.

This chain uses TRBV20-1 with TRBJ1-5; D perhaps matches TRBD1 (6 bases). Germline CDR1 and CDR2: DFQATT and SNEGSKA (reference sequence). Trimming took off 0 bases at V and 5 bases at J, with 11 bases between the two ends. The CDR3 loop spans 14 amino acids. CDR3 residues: CSARDQGSDQPQHF. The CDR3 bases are TGCAGTGCTAGAGATCAGGGGTCCGATCAGCCCCAGCATTTT.

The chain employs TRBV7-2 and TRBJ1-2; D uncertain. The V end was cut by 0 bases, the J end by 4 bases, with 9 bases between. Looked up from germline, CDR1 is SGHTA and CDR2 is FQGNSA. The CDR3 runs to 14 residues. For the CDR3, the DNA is TGTGCCAGCAGCTTAGCCCCAGGCTTCTATGGCTACACCTTC. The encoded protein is CASSLAPGFYGYTF.

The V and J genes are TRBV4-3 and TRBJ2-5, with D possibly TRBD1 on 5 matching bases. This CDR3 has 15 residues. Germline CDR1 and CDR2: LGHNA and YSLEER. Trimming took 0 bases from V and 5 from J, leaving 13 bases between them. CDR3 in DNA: TGCGCCAGCAGCCAAGATGTCAGGGTGCGGGAGACCCAGTACTTC. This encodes CASSQDVRVRETQYF.

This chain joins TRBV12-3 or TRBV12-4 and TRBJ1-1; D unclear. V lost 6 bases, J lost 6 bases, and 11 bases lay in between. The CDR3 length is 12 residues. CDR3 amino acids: CASRLHPAEAFF. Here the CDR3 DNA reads TGTGCCAGCAGGTTGCACCCGGCTGAAGCTTTCTTT.

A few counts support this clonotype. CDR3 nucleotides: TGTGCCAGCAGCCCGGGACTAGTCTACGATACGCAGTATTTT. Protein product: CASSPGLVYDTQYF. J is TRBJ2-3 and V is TRBV3-1; 8 bases are a match to TRBD2. Germline V CDR1 and CDR2: LGHDT, YNNKEL (reference sequence). Trimming at V came to 4 bases and at J to 6 bases, leaving 6 bases not matched to a gene. This CDR3 is built from 14 residues.

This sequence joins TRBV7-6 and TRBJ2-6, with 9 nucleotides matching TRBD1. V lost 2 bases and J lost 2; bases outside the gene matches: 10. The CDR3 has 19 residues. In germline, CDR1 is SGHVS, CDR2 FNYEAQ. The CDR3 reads CASSLIGTGSFAGANVLTF. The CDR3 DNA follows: TGTGCCAGCAGCTTAATCGGGACAGGGTCCTTTGCTGGGGCCAACGTCCTGACTTTC. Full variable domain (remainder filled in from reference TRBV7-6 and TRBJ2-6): GAGVSQSPRYKVTKRGQDVALRCDPISGHVSLYWYRQALGQGPEFLTYFNYEAQQDKSGLPNDRFSAERPEGSISTLTIQRTEQRDSAMYRCASSLIGTGSFAGANVLTFGAGSRLTVL.

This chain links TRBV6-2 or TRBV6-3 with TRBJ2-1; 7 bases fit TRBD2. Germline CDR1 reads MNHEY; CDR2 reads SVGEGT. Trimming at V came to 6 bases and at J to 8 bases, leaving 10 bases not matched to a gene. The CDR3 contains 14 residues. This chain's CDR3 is CASRLPGLGDEQFF. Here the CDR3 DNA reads TGTGCCAGCAGACTTCCCGGACTAGGAGATGAGCAGTTCTTC.